The 8 T cell receptor beta chains presented below share a single source sample, sequenced in a study of blood T cell repertoires in COVID-19 (dated by TCRdb to the early 2020s). Library preparation used the immunoSEQ multiplex PCR assay. Entries here come from immuneACCESS through TCRdb and include only in-frame sequences with V and J called. Some clones fail to appear in such tables; in the studies checked, an unresolved V gene covers under half of the shortfall, and the cause of the remainder is unknown. This sample gives roughly 280,000 clones in total; less than 90% of them show up just once. The ten largest make up 3.5% to 5% of the sample. The sequenced sample consisted of peripheral blood. These receptors were taken from a man aged 55 to 70 with acute or convalescent COVID-19.

The chain combines TRBV7-6 with TRBJ2-1; TRBD2 matches at 9 bases. V was pared by 6 bases and J by 0 bases, with 3 bases of the junction left unmatched. In germline, CDR1 is SGHVS, CDR2 FNYEAQ. CDR3 length equals 15 residues. DNA of the CDR3: TGTGCCAGCAGTCTTAGCGGGAGCTCCTACAATGAGCAGTTCTTC. Residues: CASSLSGSSYNEQFF. Full variable domain (outside the CDR3, taken from reference TRBV7-6 and TRBJ2-1): GAGVSQSPRYKVTKRGQDVALRCDPISGHVSLYWYRQALGQGPEFLTYFNYEAQQDKSGLPNDRFSAERPEGSISTLTIQRTEQRDSAMYRCASSLSGSSYNEQFFGPGTRLTVL.

The chain recombines TRBV4-3 with TRBJ2-7; 9 bases align to TRBD1. The CDR3 sequence is 17 residues long. Losses at the gene ends were 0 bases for V and 6 bases for J; bases not matched to a gene: 12. Germline CDR1 reads LGHNA; CDR2 reads YSLEER. DNA of the CDR3: TGCGCCAGCAGCCAAGACCTAACAGGGGGCGCGACCACCGAGCAGTACTTC. This gives the protein CASSQDLTGGATTEQYF.

V is TRBV7-2 and J is TRBJ1-2; 9 bases map to TRBD1. V lost 5 bases, J lost 4 bases, and 14 bases stayed unmatched. Germline V lookup: CDR1 SGHTA, CDR2 FQGNSA. The CDR3 spans 17 residues. The CDR3 DNA reads TGTGCCAGCAGCCCAGAGTGGGGGAGGACAGGGGCCTATGGCTACACCTTC. Its translation is CASSPEWGRTGAYGYTF.

V is TRBV7-2 and J is TRBJ2-1, with a possible D match to TRBD2 (6 bases). Deletions cut 6 bases from V and 9 bases from J, with 15 bases between. The V gene's germline CDR1 is SGHTA and CDR2 FQGNSA. CDR3 length: 13 residues. The chain's CDR3 is CASRRAFGGEQFF. The CDR3 region has the DNA TGTGCCAGCAGGCGGGCATTCGGGGGTGAGCAGTTCTTC.

The chain recombines TRBV3-1 (or the pseudogene TRBV3-2) with TRBJ1-3, with D unclear. Trimming cost V 4 bases and J 0 bases, with 10 bases left between them. The CDR3 has 15 residues. Looked up from germline, CDR1 is LGHDT and CDR2 is YNNKEL (reference sequence). The CDR3 coding sequence is TGTGCCAGCAGCCTGCCCTACCCCTCTGGAAACACCATATATTTT. It encodes CASSLPYPSGNTIYF.

The chain has TRBV7-3 and TRBJ2-7; 7 bases line up with TRBD1. J gave up 6 bases and V 0 bases, and 8 bases lay outside the gene matches. Germline CDR1 is SGHTA and CDR2 is FQGTGA. There are 15 residues in the CDR3. The DNA of the CDR3 is TGTGCCAGCAGCTTAACTCCCGGGGACAGAAGCGAGCAGTACTTC. Translated, it gives CASSLTPGDRSEQYF.

The V call is TRBV30, the J call TRBJ1-6, with D unresolved. Deletions cut 0 bases from V and 9 bases from J, with 6 bases between. Germline loops: CDR1 GTSNPN, CDR2 SVGIG (reference sequence). This CDR3 region has 12 residues. The CDR3 nucleotides are TGTGCCTGGAGTGTAACTGTTTCACCCCTCCACTTT. Its protein product is CAWSVTVSPLHF.

This rearrangement joins TRBV25-1 to TRBJ2-7; D is perhaps TRBD2 (5 bases). The CDR3 length is 11 residues. Germline V gene data show CDR1 as MGHDK and CDR2 as SYGVNS. The V and J ends lost 8 bases and 4 bases respectively, with 9 bases between them. CDR3 amino acids: CASAGGYEQYF. As DNA, the CDR3 is TGTGCCAGCGCCGGAGGATACGAGCAGTACTTC.